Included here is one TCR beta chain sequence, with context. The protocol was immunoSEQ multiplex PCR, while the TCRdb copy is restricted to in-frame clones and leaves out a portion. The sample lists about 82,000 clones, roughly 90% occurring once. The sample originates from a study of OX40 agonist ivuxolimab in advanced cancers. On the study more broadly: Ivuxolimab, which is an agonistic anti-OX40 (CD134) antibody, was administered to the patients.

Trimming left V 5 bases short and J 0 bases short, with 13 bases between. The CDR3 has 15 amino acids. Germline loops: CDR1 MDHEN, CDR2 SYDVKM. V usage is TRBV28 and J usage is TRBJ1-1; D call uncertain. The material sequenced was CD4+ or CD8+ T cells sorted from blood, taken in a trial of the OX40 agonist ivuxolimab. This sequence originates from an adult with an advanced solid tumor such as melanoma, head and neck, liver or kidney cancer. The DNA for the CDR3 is TGTGCCAGCAGTCCCCGTGGGCATTTGAACACTGAAGCTTTCTTT. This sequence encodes CASSPRGHLNTEAFF.